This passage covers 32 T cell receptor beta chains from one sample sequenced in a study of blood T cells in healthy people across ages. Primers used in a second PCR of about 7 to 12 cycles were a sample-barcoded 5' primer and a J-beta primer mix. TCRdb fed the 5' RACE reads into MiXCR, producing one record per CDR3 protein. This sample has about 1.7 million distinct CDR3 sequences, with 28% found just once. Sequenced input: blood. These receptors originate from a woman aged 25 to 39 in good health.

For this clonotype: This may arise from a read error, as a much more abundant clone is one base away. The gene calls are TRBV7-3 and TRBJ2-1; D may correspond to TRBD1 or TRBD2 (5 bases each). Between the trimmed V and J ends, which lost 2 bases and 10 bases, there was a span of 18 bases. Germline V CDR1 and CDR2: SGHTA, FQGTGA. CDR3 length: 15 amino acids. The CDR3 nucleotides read TGTGCCAGCAGCTTATCCGGGACCCCAAGGGAGGAGCAGTTCTTC. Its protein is CASSLSGTPREEQFF.

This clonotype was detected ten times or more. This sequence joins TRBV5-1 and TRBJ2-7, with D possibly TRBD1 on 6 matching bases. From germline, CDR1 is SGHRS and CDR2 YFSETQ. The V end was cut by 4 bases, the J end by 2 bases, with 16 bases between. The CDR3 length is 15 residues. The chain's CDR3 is CASSPLPGQTYEQYF. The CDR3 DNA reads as TGCGCCAGCAGCCCACTCCCCGGACAGACCTACGAGCAGTACTTC.

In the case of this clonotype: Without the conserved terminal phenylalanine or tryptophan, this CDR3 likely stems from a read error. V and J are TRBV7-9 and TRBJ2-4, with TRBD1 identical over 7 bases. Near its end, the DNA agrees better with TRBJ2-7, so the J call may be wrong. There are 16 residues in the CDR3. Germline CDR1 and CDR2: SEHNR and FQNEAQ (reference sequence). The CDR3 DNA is TGTGCCAGCAGTCGCTTGGGAGACAGGGTTGTCTACGAGCAGTACTTA. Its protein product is CASSRLGDRVVYEQYL.

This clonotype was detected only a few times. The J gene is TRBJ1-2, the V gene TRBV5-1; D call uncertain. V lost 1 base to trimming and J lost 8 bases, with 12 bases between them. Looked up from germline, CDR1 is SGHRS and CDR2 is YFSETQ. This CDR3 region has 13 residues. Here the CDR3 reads CASSLSWSRGYTF. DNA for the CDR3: TGCGCCAGCAGCTTGTCCTGGAGCCGGGGCTACACCTTC.

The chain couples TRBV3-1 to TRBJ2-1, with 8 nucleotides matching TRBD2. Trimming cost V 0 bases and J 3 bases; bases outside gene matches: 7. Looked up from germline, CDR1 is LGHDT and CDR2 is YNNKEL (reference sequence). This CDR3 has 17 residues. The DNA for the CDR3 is TGTGCCAGCAGCCAAGATTTACGGGGGGGCTTCTACAATGAGCAGTTCTTC. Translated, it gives CASSQDLRGGFYNEQFF.

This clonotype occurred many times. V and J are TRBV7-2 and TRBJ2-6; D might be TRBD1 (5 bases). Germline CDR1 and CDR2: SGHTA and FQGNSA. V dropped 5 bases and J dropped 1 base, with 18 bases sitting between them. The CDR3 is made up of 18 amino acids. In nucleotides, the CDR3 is TGTGCCAGCAGCCCCCGGGTAGGGGTACGGTCTGGGGCCAACGTCCTGACTTTC. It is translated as CASSPRVGVRSGANVLTF.

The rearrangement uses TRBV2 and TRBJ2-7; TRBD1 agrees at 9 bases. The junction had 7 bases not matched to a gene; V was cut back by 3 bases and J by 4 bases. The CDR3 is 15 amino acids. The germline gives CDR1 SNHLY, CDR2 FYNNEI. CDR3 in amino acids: CASSEWGQGFYEQYF. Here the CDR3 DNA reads TGTGCCAGCAGTGAGTGGGGACAGGGTTTTTACGAGCAGTACTTC.

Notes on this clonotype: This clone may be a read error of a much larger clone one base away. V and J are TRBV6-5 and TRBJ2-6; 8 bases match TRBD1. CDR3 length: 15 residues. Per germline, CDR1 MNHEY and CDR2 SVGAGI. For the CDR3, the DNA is TGTGCCAGCAGCCCGGACAGGGCTGGGGCCAACGTCCGGACTTTC. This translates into CASSPDRAGANVRTF.

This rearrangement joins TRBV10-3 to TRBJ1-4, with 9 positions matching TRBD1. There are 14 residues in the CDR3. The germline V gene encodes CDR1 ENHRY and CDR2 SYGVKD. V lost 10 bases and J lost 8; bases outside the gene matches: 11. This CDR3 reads CATSDRDREEKLFF. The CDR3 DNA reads TGTGCCACGTCCGACCGGGACAGGGAAGAAAAACTGTTTTTT.

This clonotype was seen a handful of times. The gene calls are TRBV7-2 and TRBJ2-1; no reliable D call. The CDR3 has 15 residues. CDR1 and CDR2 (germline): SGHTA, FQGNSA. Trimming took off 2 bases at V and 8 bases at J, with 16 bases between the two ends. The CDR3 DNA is TGTGCCAGCAGCTTATTCCCGGGTCGGTCGGATGAGCAGTTCTTC. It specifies CASSLFPGRSDEQFF. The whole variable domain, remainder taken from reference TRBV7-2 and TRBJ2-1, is GAGVSQSPSNKVTEKGKDVELRCDPISGHTALYWYRQSLGQGLEFLIYFQGNSAPDKSGLPSDRFSAERTGGSVSTLTIQRTQQEDSAVYLCASSLFPGRSDEQFFGPGTRLTVL.

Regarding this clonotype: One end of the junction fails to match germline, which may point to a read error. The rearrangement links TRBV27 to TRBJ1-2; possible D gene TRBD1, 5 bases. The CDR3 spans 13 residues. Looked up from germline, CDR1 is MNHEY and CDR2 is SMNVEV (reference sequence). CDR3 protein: CAGSLAGSGGYTF. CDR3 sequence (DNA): TGTGCCGGCAGTTTAGCAGGGAGCGGAGGCTACACCTTC.

The CDR3 DNA is TGTGCCAGCAGCTCCCGGTACAAGCAGTACTTC. It codes for CASSSRYKQYF. The J gene is TRBJ2-7, the V gene TRBV28; D is uncertain. Germline V gives CDR1 MDHEN, CDR2 SYDVKM. The CDR3 is 11 residues long. The V end lost 6 bases, the J end lost 8 bases, and 11 bases lay between the germline ends.

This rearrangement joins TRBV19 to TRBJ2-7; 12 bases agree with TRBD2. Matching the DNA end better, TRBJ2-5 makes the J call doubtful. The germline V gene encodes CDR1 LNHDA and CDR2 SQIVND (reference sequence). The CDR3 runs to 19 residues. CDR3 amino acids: CASSLTGRLAGALGETQYF. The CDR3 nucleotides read TGTGCCAGTAGCCTGACAGGGAGACTAGCGGGGGCCCTCGGGGAGACCCAGTACTTC.

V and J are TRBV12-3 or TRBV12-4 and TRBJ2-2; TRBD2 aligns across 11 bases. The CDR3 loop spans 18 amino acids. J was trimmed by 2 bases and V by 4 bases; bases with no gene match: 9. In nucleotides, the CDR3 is TGTGCCAGCAGTTCGCCGGGACTAGCGGCTTTCAACACCGGGGAGCTGTTTTTT. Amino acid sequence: CASSSPGLAAFNTGELFF.

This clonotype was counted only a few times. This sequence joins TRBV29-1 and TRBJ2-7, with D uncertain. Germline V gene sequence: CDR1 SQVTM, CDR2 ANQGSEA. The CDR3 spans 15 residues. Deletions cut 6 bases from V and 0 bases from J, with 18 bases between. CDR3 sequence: CSVRENTGTSYEQYF. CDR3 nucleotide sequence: TGCAGCGTCCGAGAAAATACGGGCACCTCCTACGAGCAGTACTTC.

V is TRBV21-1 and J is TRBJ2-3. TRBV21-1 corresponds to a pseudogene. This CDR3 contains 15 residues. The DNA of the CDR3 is TGTGCCAGCAGCAAACTACTTAGTGCCCCAGATACGCAGTATTTT. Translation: CASSKLLSAPDTQYF.

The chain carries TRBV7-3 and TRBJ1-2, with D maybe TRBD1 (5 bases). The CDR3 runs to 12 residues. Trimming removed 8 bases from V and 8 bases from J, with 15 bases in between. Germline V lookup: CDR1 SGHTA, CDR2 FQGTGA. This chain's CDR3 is CASPGGTGGYTF. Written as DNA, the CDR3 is TGTGCCAGCCCCGGGGGGACGGGGGGCTACACCTTC.

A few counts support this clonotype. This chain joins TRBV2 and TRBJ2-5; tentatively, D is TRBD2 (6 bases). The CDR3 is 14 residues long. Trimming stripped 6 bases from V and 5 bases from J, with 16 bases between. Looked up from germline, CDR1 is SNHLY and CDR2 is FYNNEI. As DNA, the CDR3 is TGTGCCAGCAGCGGGACTCGGGCTGGGGAGACCCAGTACTTC. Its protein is CASSGTRAGETQYF.

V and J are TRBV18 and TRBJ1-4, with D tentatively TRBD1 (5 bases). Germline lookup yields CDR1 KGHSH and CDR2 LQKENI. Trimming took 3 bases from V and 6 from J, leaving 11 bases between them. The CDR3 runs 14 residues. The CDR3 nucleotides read TGTGCCAGCTCACCGTCCGGGGGAGATGAAAAACTGTTTTTT. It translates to CASSPSGGDEKLFF.

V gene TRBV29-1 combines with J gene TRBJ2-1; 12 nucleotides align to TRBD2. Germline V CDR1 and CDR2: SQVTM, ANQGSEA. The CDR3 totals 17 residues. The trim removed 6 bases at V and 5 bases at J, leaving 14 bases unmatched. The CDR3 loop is CSVGRQNGLAGNNEQFF. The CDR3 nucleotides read TGCAGCGTAGGTCGACAGAACGGACTAGCGGGAAACAATGAGCAGTTCTTC.

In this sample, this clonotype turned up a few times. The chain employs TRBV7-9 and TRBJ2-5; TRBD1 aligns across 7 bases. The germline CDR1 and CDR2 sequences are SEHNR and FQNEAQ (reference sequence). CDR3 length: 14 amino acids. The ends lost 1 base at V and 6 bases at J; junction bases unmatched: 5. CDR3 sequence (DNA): TGTGCCAGCAGCTTAGAGAACAGGGGACAGACCCAGTACTTC. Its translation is CASSLENRGQTQYF.

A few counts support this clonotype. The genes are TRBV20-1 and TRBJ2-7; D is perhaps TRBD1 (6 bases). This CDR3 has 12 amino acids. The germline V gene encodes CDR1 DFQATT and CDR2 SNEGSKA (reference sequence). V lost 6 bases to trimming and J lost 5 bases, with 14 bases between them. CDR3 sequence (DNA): TGCAGTGCCACCTGGACAGCTGACGAGCAGTACTTC. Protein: CSATWTADEQYF.

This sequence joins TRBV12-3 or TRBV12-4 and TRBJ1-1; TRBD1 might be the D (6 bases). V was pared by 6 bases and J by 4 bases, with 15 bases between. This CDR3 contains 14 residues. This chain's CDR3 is CASRELGGLTEAFF. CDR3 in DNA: TGTGCCAGCAGGGAGCTCGGGGGGCTCACTGAAGCTTTCTTT.

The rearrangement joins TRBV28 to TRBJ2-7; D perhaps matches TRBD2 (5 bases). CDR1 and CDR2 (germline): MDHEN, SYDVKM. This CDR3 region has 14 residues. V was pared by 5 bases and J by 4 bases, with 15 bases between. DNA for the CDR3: TGTGCCAGCAGTAAAGGAGGTCTCAATTACGAGCAGTACTTC. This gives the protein CASSKGGLNYEQYF.

CDR3 nucleotide sequence: TGTGCCACCAGTGATTCCCCCGGGACAGGTAACTCTGGAAACACCATATATTTT. This translates into CATSDSPGTGNSGNTIYF. The chain couples TRBV24-1 to TRBJ1-3; 8 bases line up with TRBD1. Germline loops: CDR1 KGHDR, CDR2 SFDVKD. V lost 2 bases and J lost 0; bases outside the gene matches: 8. The CDR3 extends over 18 amino acids.

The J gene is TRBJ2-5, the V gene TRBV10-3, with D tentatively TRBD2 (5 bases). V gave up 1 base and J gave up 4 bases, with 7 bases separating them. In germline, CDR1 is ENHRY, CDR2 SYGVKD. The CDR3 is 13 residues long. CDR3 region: CAISEFRGETQYF. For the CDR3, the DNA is TGTGCCATCAGTGAGTTCCGGGGAGAGACCCAGTACTTC.

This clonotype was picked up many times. The CDR3 sequence: CSVPRGSQETQYF. For the CDR3, the DNA is TGCAGCGTCCCACGAGGCAGCCAAGAGACCCAGTACTTC. The V gene is TRBV29-1, the J gene TRBJ2-5; no reliable D call. The CDR3 contains 13 residues. Germline V lookup: CDR1 SQVTM, CDR2 ANQGSEA. Trimming cost V 6 bases and J 1 base, with 12 bases left between them.

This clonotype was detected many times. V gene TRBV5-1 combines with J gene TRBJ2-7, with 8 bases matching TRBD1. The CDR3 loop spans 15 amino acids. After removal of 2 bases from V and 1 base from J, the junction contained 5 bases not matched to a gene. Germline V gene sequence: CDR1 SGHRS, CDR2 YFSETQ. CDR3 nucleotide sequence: TGCGCCAGCAGCTTCGACAGGGGTGCGTCCTACGAGCAGTACTTC. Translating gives CASSFDRGASYEQYF.

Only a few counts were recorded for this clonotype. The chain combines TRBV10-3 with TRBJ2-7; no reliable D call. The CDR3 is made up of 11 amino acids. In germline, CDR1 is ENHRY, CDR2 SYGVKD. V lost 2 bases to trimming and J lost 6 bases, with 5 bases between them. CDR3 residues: CAISETLEQYF. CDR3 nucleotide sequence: TGTGCCATCAGTGAGACTCTCGAGCAGTACTTC.

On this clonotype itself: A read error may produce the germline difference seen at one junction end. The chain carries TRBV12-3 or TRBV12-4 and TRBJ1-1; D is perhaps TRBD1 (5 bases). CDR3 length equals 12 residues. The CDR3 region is CAGSRQSTEAFF. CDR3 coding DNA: TGTGCCGGCAGTCGACAGTCCACTGAAGCTTTCTTT.

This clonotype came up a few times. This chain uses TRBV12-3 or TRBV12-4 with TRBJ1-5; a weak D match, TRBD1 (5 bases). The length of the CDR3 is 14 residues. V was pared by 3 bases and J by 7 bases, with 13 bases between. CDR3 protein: CASSFEGTIQPQHF. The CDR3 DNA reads TGTGCCAGCAGTTTTGAGGGGACGATCCAGCCCCAGCATTTT.

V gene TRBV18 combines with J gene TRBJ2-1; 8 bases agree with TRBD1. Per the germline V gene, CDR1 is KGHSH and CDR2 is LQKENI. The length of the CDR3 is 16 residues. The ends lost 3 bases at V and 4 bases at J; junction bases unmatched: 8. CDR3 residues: CASSPYRGDSYNEQFF. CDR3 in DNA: TGTGCCAGCTCACCCTACAGGGGGGATTCTTACAATGAGCAGTTCTTC.